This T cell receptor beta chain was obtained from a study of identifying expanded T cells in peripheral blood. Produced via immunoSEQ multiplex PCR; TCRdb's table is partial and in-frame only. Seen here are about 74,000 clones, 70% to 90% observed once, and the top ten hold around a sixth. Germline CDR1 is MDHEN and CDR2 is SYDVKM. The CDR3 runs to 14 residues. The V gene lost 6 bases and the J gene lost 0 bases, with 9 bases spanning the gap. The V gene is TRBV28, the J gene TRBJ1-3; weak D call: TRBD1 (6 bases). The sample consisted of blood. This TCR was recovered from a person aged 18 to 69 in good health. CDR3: CASRWTASGNTIYF. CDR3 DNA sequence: TGTGCCAGCAGGTGGACAGCCTCTGGAAACACCATATATTTT.